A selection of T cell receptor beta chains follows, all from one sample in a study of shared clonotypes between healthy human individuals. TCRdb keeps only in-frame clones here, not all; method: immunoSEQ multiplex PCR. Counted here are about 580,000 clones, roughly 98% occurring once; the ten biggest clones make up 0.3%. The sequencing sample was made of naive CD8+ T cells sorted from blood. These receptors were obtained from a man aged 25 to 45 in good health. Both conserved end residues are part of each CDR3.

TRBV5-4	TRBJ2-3	CASTSRDSIGDTQYF
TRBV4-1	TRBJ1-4	CASSNPGQGAEAEKLFF
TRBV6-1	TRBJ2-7	CASSVYGRGAYEQYF
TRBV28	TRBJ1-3	CASRAFSGNTIYF
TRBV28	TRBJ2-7	CASSLVLEQYF
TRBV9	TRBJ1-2	CASDLDGYTF
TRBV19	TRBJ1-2	CASGQGYGYTF
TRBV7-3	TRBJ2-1	CASSLTTLNEQFF
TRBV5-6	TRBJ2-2	CASSLAGTGELFF
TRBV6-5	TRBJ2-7	CASIDGSSYEQYF
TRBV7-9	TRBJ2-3	CASSPRTGNTDTQYF
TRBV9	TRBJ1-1	CASGGSTGYTEAFF
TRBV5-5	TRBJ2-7	CASSSWDTSYEQYF
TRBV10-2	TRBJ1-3	CASTPAGSGNTIYF
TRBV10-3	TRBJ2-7	CAISESEKGSSLYEQYF
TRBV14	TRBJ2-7	CASSVMASGVSYEQYF
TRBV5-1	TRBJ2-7	CASSPGGGGEQYF
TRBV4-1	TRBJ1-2	CASSLMEGAYGYTF
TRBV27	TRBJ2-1	CASSLFIRAGTNEQFF
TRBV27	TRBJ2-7	CASSDMDRAPYEQYF
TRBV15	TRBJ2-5	CATSRKRDRGIETQYF
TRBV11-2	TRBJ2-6	CASSTRLGYSGANVLTF
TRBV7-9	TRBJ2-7	CASSLVPYEQYF
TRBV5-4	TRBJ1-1	CASSGLSTEAFF
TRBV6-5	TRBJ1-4	CASRHPGTTNEKLFF
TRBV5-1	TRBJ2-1	CASSPDSSYNEQFF
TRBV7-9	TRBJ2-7	CASSSIGTESYEQYF
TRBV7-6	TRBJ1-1	CASSPSGAGTTRRAFF
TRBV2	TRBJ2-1	CAIIFRDRGQEQFF
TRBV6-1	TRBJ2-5	CASRGMGETQYF
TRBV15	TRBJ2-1	CATQQLAGGPGKNEQFF